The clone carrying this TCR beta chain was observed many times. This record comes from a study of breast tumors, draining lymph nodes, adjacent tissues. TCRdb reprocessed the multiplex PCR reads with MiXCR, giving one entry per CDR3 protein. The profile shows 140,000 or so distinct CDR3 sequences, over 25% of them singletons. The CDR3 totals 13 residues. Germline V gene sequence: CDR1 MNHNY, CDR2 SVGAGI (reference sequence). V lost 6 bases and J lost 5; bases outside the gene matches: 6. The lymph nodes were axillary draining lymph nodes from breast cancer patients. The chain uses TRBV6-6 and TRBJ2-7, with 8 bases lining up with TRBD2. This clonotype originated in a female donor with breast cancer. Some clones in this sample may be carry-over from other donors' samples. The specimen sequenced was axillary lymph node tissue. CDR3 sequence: CASRQSGGDEQYV. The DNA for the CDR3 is TGTGCCAGCAGGCAATCGGGGGGGGACGAGCAGTACGTC.